This passage covers 17 T cell receptor beta chains from one sample sequenced in a study of T cell repertoires and HLA-DP antigens. Antigen specificity for these receptors is unknown. Clones were read by immunoSEQ multiplex PCR, and TCRdb kept only the in-frame ones, dropping some. The sample contains about 89,000 clones, around nine tenths of which appear only once. The specimen sequenced was CD4+ T cells from PBMCs. Receptors originate from a man over 45 in good health and CMV-seronegative.

Only one count was recorded for this clone. The chain combines TRBV11-2 with TRBJ2-4, with D hard to call. The CDR3 sequence is 12 residues long. Germline lookup yields CDR1 SGHAT and CDR2 FQNNGV. Between the trimmed V and J ends, which lost 0 bases and 8 bases, there was a span of 5 bases. CDR3 nucleotide sequence: TGTGCCAGCAGCTTAGATCCCTACATTCAGTACTTC. It encodes CASSLDPYIQYF.

J is TRBJ1-2 and V is TRBV27, with 11 nucleotides matching TRBD1. The germline gives CDR1 MNHEY, CDR2 SMNVEV (reference sequence). V lost 4 bases and J lost 4; bases outside the gene matches: 5. CDR3 length: 15 residues. The CDR3 region has the DNA TGTGCCAGCAGTTCACCGGGACAGGGGGTCTATGGCTACACCTTC. Residues: CASSSPGQGVYGYTF.

Only a few counts were recorded for this clone. The V and J genes are TRBV29-1 and TRBJ1-5; a possible D gene is TRBD1 (6 bases). Germline V gene lookup returns CDR1 SQVTM and CDR2 ANQGSEA. This CDR3 comprises 13 residues. The V end lost 6 bases, the J end lost 5 bases, and 14 bases lay between the germline ends. CDR3 loop: CSVGGLGDQPQHF. The CDR3 nucleotides read TGCAGCGTAGGGGGATTGGGTGATCAGCCCCAGCATTTT.

This clone appeared once. The V gene is TRBV5-4, the J gene TRBJ2-5; D remains unclear. The CDR3 spans 12 residues. V was clipped by 7 bases and J by 2 bases, with 9 bases between them. Germline CDR1 is SGHNT and CDR2 is YYREEE (reference sequence). The CDR3 sequence is CASGAGQETQYF. For the CDR3, the DNA is TGTGCCAGCGGCGCAGGACAAGAGACCCAGTACTTC.

The chain links TRBV5-1 to TRBJ2-7; 10 bases fit TRBD2. This CDR3 has 15 amino acids. The germline CDR1 and CDR2 sequences are SGHRS and YFSETQ. Trimming cost V 4 bases and J 0 bases; bases outside gene matches: 4. DNA of the CDR3: TGCGCCAGCAGCCTACTAGCGGGATCCTCCTACGAGCAGTACTTC. This translates into CASSLLAGSSYEQYF. Full variable domain (missing parts from reference TRBV5-1 and TRBJ2-7): KAGVTQTPRYLIKTRGQQVTLSCSPISGHRSVSWYQQTPGQGLQFLFEYFSETQRNKGNFPGRFSGRQFSNSRSEMNVSTLELGDSALYLCASSLLAGSSYEQYFGPGTRLTVT.

This rearrangement joins TRBV7-9 to TRBJ2-7; tentative D call: TRBD2 (6 bases). This CDR3 is 14 amino acids long. Germline CDR1 is SEHNR and CDR2 is FQNEAQ (reference sequence). Trimming removed 0 bases from V and 2 bases from J, with 8 bases in between. In DNA form, the CDR3 reads TGTGCCAGCAGCTTAGCTGCGGGAACCTACGAGCAGTACTTC. Protein: CASSLAAGTYEQYF.

CDR3 in amino acids: CASRAVVGVTEAFF. Written as DNA, the CDR3 is TGTGCCAGCAGGGCCGTAGTGGGAGTGACTGAAGCTTTCTTT. V gene TRBV25-1 combines with J gene TRBJ1-1; D call uncertain. The CDR3 runs 14 residues. V shed 6 bases and J shed 5 bases, with 16 bases lying between them. Germline loops: CDR1 MGHDK, CDR2 SYGVNS.

The chain carries TRBV18 and TRBJ1-1, with a weak D call TRBD1 (5 bases). V gave up 3 bases and J gave up 4 bases, with 12 bases separating them. CDR1 KGHSH and CDR2 LQKENI come from the germline V gene. CDR3 length: 14 residues. The CDR3 protein is CASSPRGLITEAFF. In DNA, the CDR3 is TGTGCCAGCTCACCGAGGGGCCTGATCACTGAAGCTTTCTTT.

The chain links TRBV6-5 to TRBJ1-1; 9 nucleotides match TRBD1. CDR1 MNHEY and CDR2 SVGAGI come from the germline V gene. V lost 6 bases and J lost 12; bases outside the gene matches: 11. CDR3 length equals 13 residues. This CDR3 reads CASSQQGAPLSFF. In nucleotides, the CDR3 is TGTGCCAGCAGCCAACAGGGGGCTCCGCTGTCTTTCTTT.

This clone was recorded a few times. CDR3 coding DNA: TGTGCCAGCAGTTACTCGAACCTCCCCAATCAGCCCCAGCATTTT. Its protein product is CASSYSNLPNQPQHF. This chain connects TRBV6-6 to TRBJ1-5; D is unclear. Trimming removed 0 bases from V and 3 bases from J, with 9 bases in between. The CDR3 is 15 amino acids. Germline V CDR1 and CDR2: MNHNY, SVGAGI (reference sequence).

The chain links TRBV7-2 to TRBJ2-7; 7 nucleotides agree with TRBD1. The CDR3 is 12 amino acids. CDR1 and CDR2 from the germline V gene are SGHTA and FQGNSA. V lost 6 bases and J lost 5; bases outside the gene matches: 4. In nucleotides, the CDR3 is TGTGCCAGCAGGACAGGGAACCACGAGCAGTACTTC. Translating it yields CASRTGNHEQYF.

The rearrangement uses TRBV30 and TRBJ1-3; no clear D. The CDR3 loop spans 12 amino acids. The germline V and J ends were trimmed by 3 bases and 1 base, with 4 bases remaining between them. Germline V CDR1 and CDR2: GTSNPN, SVGIG (reference sequence). The CDR3 sequence is CAWSQSGNTIYF. The CDR3 DNA follows: TGTGCCTGGAGCCAATCTGGAAACACCATATATTTT.

The chain employs TRBV30 and TRBJ2-3; 8 bases are shared with TRBD2. V shed 8 bases, J shed 0 bases, and the junction held 7 bases outside the gene matches. Germline V CDR1 and CDR2: GTSNPN, SVGIG (reference sequence). The CDR3 has 14 amino acids. The CDR3 DNA reads as TGTGCCGGGACGCGGGGGGCCAGCACAGATACGCAGTATTTT. It translates to CAGTRGASTDTQYF. Together with reference TRBV30 and TRBJ2-3, the CDR3 gives the full variable domain: SQTIHQWPATLVQPVGSPLSLECTVEGTSNPNLYWYRQAAGRGLQLLFYSVGIGQISSEVPQNLSASRPQDRQFILSSKKLLLSDSGFYLCAGTRGASTDTQYFGPGTRLTVL.

The chain carries TRBV15 and TRBJ2-4; D possibly corresponds to TRBD1 (5 bases). Germline-derived CDR1 and CDR2 are LNHNV and YYDKDF (reference sequence). The CDR3 is made up of 15 amino acids. Trimming took off 3 bases at V and 4 bases at J, with 13 bases between the two ends. The CDR3 sequence: CATSRNLDRKNIQYF. The CDR3 coding sequence is TGTGCCACCAGCAGGAACCTTGACAGAAAAAACATTCAGTACTTC.

The chain is built from TRBV6-5 and TRBJ2-7; possible D gene TRBD2, 5 bases. Germline V lookup: CDR1 MNHEY, CDR2 SVGAGI. The CDR3 runs 13 residues. V lost 6 bases and J lost 4, with 13 bases in between. CDR3 nucleotide sequence: TGTGCCAGCAGCCGAGGGCCAGGTTACGAGCAGTACTTC. It is translated as CASSRGPGYEQYF.

CDR3 protein: CASSPTTGTRDEQYF. The CDR3 nucleotides read TGCGCCAGCAGCCCCACGACCGGGACAAGGGACGAGCAGTACTTC. The chain employs TRBV5-1 and TRBJ2-7; D is possibly TRBD1 (6 bases). Deletions cut 4 bases from V and 5 bases from J, with 19 bases between. CDR3 length equals 15 residues. Per the germline V gene, CDR1 is SGHRS and CDR2 is YFSETQ.

The chain couples TRBV7-9 to TRBJ2-2; D is uncertain. Germline loops: CDR1 SEHNR, CDR2 FQNEAQ (reference sequence). This CDR3 spans 15 amino acids. V was clipped by 1 base and J by 0 bases, with 6 bases between them. CDR3 in amino acids: CASSLDVTNTGELFF. Here the CDR3 DNA reads TGTGCCAGCAGCTTAGACGTTACGAACACCGGGGAGCTGTTTTTT.